This T cell receptor (beta chain) was identified in a study of T cells in Graves' hyperthyroidism and ophthalmopathy. As for the study in general: Once the initial diagnosis was made, peripheral blood was obtained before any treatment.

Points from the study as a whole: Ophthalmopathy could be told apart from stable hyperthyroidism with a 13 V-J model.

Graves' hyperthyroidism was deemed stable given no ophthalmopathy progression within 18 months. The diagnoses drew upon clinical symptoms, serum thyroxine and TRAb, thyroid ultrasound and orbital computed tomography. Amplification yielded TCR beta CDR3 regions, with RNA transcripts as the source. HTBI primers drove first-round RT-PCR of the TCR CDR3. Via MiXCR, TCRdb re-called the multiplex PCR reads, giving one row per CDR3 protein. This sample yields 700,000 to 950,000 distinct CDR3 sequences, of which 30% to 40% are seen a single time; roughly 30% belongs to the top ten. There are many counts of this clonotype. Its antigen is not identified. Germline-derived CDR1 and CDR2 are SGHTA and FQGNSA. V was cut by 1 base and J by 0 bases, with 12 bases left in between. The CDR3 contains 16 residues.

Sequences were obtained from blood. The receptor's source is a woman aged 35 to 49 with Graves' hyperthyroidism. The chain carries TRBV7-2 and TRBJ2-5; a possible D gene is TRBD2 (6 bases). The CDR3 region has the DNA TGTGCCAGCAGCTTAGGACGGGGGACGTACCAAGAGACCCAGTACTTC. This translates into CASSLGRGTYQETQYF.